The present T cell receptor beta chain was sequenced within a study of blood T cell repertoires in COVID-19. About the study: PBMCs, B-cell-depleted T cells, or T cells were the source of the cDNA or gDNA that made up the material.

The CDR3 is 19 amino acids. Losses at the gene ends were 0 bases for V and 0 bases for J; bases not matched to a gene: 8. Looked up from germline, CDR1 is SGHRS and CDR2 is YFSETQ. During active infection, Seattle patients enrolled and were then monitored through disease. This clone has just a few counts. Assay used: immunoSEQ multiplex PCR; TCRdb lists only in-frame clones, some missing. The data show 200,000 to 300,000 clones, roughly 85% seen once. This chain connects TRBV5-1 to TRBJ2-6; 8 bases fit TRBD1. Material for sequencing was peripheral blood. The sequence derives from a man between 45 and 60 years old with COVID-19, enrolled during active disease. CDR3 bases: TGCGCCAGCAGCTTGGATCGGACAGGGATGTTCTCTGGGGCCAACGTCCTGACTTTC. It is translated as CASSLDRTGMFSGANVLTF.